Below, one T cell receptor (beta chain) is given with its context. This receptor's antigen is unknown. It has no much larger one-base neighbor in the sample; base qualities were not kept. The donors were healthy, HIV-negative adults who had no recently reported acute infections or vaccinations. Every donor was a Caucasian adult residing in Nashville, Tennessee, USA. In the unsorted samples, approximately 82 million PBMCs were counted, and genomic DNA was extracted using the QIAamp DNA Blood Mini kit. After blood collection by leukapheresis, PBMCs were isolated using Ficoll-Histopaque density gradient centrifugation and then cryopreserved in the vapor phase of liquid nitrogen. The sample comes from a study of shared clonotypes between healthy human individuals (dated by TCRdb to 2020 to 2022). Notes on the research overall: The cohort comprised two women and a few men aged 18 to 49 years. Each donor's leukapheresis produced roughly between roughly 0.9 and 8.9 billion PBMCs. To increase sequencing depth and limit assay-specific biases, different laboratories used diverse techniques to prepare libraries and sequence TCR repertoires. Blood TCR repertoires of a handful of healthy adults were deeply sequenced to estimate repertoire size and the extent of clonotype sharing between individuals.

Counted from cysteine to phenylalanine, this CDR3 has 13 amino acids. Only the CDR3 part of the read is kept: 39 bases, read in frame from the first base. V loses 6 bases of germline sequence and J loses 0 bases, and the interval between the two ends is 11 bases. The germline V gene sets CDR1 to SQVTM and CDR2 to ANQGSEA. Overall study outcomes, separate from this receptor: The small number of donors limited the genetic and exposure-history diversity represented. Only blood was sampled, and tissue TCR repertoires likely differ from those in blood. Pairwise subsampling indicated that sequencing depth was expected to affect the degree of clonotype sharing among donors.

Using the deep immunoSEQ assay, TCR CDR3 regions were amplified from genomic DNA by multiplex PCR. For each cell subset, the extracted genomic DNA was distributed evenly across all wells of several immunoSEQ 96-well plates, and each plate served as one replicate. For unsorted PBMC, approximately 0.3 ug genomic DNA, equal to tens of thousands of T cell genomes, was loaded into each replicate PCR. Unsorted PBMC genomic DNA was sequenced across ten immunoSEQ deep assay plates. Purified libraries were quantified with a Qubit 3.0 fluorometer, sized on a Bioanalyzer 2100, and re-quantified with the KAPA Library Quantification kit. Every immunoSEQ 96-well plate was sequenced on a separate single-read 150-cycle Illumina NextSeq 550 flow cell. As for the original processing: Because the immunoSEQ output included only junctional sequences and no quality scores, the filtering could not be the same as the filtering used for full-length reads. To assign V/J genes and CDR3, sequences were annotated against IMGT germline references using PyIR, a Python wrapper for IgBLAST v1.9. Any read was removed if the V/J assignment was weak (E-value above 1e-6), the CDR3 was missing, or the read contained stop codons, out-of-frame junctions, or ambiguous translated residues. V3J clonotypes were defined by identical inferred V gene, J gene, and CDR3 amino acid sequence. To compute the percentage overlap between repertoires, the number of shared unique clonotypes was divided by the size of the smaller repertoire. Repertoire richness was assessed with RTK rarefaction, the Chao1 estimator, and Recon v2.1 estimates of unobserved clonotypes. As stored in TCRdb, this immuneACCESS dataset retains in-frame rearrangements with V and J assigned. A fraction of the clones does not appear; measured against another copy, unresolved V genes explain less than half of the discrepancy, and the remainder lacks a known reason. The V and J calls and clone size were taken over from that table, and D and trimming were inferred from the DNA. The sample includes roughly 500,000 clones, with 79% observed a single time. The top ten clones comprise 13% of the sample.

The material sequenced was PBMCs. The clonotype originates from a woman in her forties in good health. Some clones in this sample may be carry-over from other donors' samples. The chain uses TRBV29-1 and TRBJ1-1; possibly the D gene is TRBD1, per 5 matching bases. The DNA reads TGCAGCGTCAGCAGGGAAATGAACACTGAAGCTTTCTTT. Protein translation: CSVSREMNTEAFF. With the portions outside the CDR3 filled from the reference TRBV29-1 and TRBJ1-1 genes, the complete variable region becomes SAVISQKPSRDICQRGTSLTIQCQVDSQVTMMFWYRQQPGQSLTLIATANQGSEATYESGFVIDKFPISRPNLTFSTLTVSNMSPEDSSIYLCSVSREMNTEAFFGQGTRLTVV.